This T cell receptor (beta chain) was profiled in a study of blood T cell repertoires in COVID-19 (dated by TCRdb to the early 2020s). Study-level background: Collaborator samples came from the United States, Italy and Spain and covered acute and convalescent phases of COVID-19. The material from the prospective study consisted of cDNA or gDNA derived from T cells, B-cell-depleted T cells, or PBMCs. Subjects who had been exposed to COVID-19, were actively infected with it, or had recovered from it provided the deeply sampled blood TCRbeta repertoires that made up the dataset. The repertoires were made available in a free public database intended to serve as a resource for research on the immune response to SARS-CoV-2. The samples were drawn from the first 160 participants of the ongoing ImmuneRACE study and from over a thousand subjects provided by 6 global collaborators. A de-identified subject ID, COVID-19 status, age in years and sex were almost always included in the sample metadata. Where HLA class I and class II types were available, the types were taken from metadata supplied by the sample provider, not from assay-based typing.

On this clone itself: The antigen it binds to is not known. No quality values exist for individual bases; no much larger clone is one base distant.

Sequences LGHNA (CDR1) and YNFKEQ (CDR2) are obtained from the germline V gene. There are 16 amino acids in the CDR3, from cysteine to phenylalanine inclusive. The retained sequence is limited to the CDR3, 48 bases, with the frame set at the first base. Trimming takes 0 bases from V and 5 bases from J, and the germline ends sit 14 bases apart. The immunoSEQ Assay, a bias-controlled multiplex PCR, was used to amplify TCRbeta CDR3 regions from genomic DNA. As for the original processing: The number of nucleated cells in each sample was estimated by amplification of reference gene primers within the assay. To quantify the absolute abundance of each unique TCRbeta CDR3 rearrangement, sequence reads were collapsed and filtered. For each sample, productive Simpson clonality was calculated as the square root of Simpson's diversity index across productive rearrangements. The table comes from immuneACCESS by way of TCRdb, which keeps in-frame sequences with V and J called. Part of the clones is missing from these tables; in studies checked, under half for an unresolved V gene and the rest for unknown reasons. The D gene and trimming were derived from the DNA, and the V and J assignments and clone size from that table. The sample table records about 170,000 clones; 87% of these occur just once. About 1.2% of the sample goes to the ten largest clones.

Participants in the prospective study were enrolled through a virtual design, were aged roughly 18 to 90 years, and lived in under 25 United States geographic areas. Cohort assignment in the prospective study relied on participant-reported clinical history from a screening survey and a study questionnaire. Mobile phlebotomists in the prospective study collected whole blood, serum and a nasopharyngeal or oropharyngeal swab from every participant. Additional blood draws and questionnaires over an approximately two-month period could optionally be provided by prospective study participants. Before DNA extraction, prospective study blood samples were shipped either frozen or at room temperature. The study at large found these results: Clinical and demographic metadata were provided uncurated, with the amount varying by source and participant.

The chain joins TRBV4-2 to TRBJ2-1; TRBD1 is possibly the D segment (6 matching bases). The sample taken for sequencing was PBMCs or T cells enriched from blood (not recorded which). This TCR was recovered from a human donor with acute COVID-19. The donor label of this sample is uncertain. In nucleotide form, the sequence is TGTGCCAGCAGCCAAGATAGGGGACAAGGAAACAATGAGCAGTTCTTC. The translation is CASSQDRGQGNNEQFF.